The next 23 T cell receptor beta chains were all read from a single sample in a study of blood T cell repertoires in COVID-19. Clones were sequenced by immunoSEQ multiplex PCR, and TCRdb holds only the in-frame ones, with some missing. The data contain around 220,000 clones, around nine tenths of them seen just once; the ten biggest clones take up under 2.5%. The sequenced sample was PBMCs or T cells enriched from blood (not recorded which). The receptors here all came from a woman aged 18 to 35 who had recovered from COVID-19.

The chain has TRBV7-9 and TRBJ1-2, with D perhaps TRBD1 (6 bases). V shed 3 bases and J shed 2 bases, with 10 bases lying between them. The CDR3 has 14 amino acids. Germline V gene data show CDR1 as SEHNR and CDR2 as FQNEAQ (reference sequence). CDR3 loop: CASSLRTENYGYTF. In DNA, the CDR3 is TGTGCCAGCAGCTTGAGGACAGAGAACTATGGCTACACCTTC.

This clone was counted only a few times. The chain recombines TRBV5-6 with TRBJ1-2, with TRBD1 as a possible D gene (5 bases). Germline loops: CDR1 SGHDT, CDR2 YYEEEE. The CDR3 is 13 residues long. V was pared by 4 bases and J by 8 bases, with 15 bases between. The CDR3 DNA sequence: TGTGCCAGCAGCCCACCGACAGCCGGGGGCTACACCTTC. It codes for CASSPPTAGGYTF.

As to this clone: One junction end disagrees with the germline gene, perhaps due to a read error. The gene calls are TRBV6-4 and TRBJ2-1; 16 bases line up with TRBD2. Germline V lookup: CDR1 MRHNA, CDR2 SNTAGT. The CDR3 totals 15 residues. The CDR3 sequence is CATSGTSGGASEQFF. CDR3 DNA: TGTGCCACCAGTGGGACTAGCGGGGGGGCAAGCGAGCAGTTCTTC.

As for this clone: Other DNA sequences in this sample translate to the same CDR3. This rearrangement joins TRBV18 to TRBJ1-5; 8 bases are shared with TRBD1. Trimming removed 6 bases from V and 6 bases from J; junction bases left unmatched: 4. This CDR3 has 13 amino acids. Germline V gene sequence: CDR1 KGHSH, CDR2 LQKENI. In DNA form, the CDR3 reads TGTGCCAGCTCCCCGGACAGGGCTCAGCCCCAGCATTTT. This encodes CASSPDRAQPQHF.

DNA of the CDR3: TGTGCCAGCAGTGACTCCATAGGCGGCTCCCCCCTCTATGGCTACACCTTC. Translating gives CASSDSIGGSPLYGYTF. The chain employs TRBV6-4 and TRBJ1-2; D is unclear. The V gene's germline CDR1 is MRHNA and CDR2 SNTAGT. The length of the CDR3 is 17 residues. V was shortened by 0 bases and J by 4 bases, with 18 bases between the two germline ends.

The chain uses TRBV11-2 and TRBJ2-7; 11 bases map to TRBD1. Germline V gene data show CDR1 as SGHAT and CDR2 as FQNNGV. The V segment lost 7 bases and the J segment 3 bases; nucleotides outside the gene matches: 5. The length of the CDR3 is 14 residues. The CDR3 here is CASTGQGAVYEQYF. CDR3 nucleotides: TGTGCCAGCACCGGACAGGGGGCAGTCTACGAGCAGTACTTC. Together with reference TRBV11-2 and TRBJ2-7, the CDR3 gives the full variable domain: EAGVAQSPRYKIIEKRQSVAFWCNPISGHATLYWYQQILGQGPKLLIQFQNNGVVDDSQLPKDRFSAERLKGVDSTLKIQPAKLEDSAVYLCASTGQGAVYEQYFGPGTRLTVT.

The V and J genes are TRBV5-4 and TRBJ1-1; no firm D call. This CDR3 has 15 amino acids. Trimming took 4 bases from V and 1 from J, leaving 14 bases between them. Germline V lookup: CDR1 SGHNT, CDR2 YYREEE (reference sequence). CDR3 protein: CASSAIDGRNTEAFF. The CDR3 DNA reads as TGTGCCAGCAGCGCGATCGACGGGAGGAACACTGAAGCTTTCTTT.

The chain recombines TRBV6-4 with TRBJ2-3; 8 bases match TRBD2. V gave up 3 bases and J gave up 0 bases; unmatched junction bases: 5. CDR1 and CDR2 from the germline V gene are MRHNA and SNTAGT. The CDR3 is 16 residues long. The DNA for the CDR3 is TGTGCCAGCAGTGAGAAAGCGGGGGTAAGCACAGATACGCAGTATTTT. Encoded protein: CASSEKAGVSTDTQYF.

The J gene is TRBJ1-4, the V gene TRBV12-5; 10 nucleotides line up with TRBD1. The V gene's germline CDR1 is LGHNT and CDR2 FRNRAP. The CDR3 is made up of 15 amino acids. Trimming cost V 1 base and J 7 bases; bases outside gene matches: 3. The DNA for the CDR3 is TGTGCTAGTGGTTTGGGACAGGGGGCGTTTGAAAAACTGTTTTTT. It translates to CASGLGQGAFEKLFF.

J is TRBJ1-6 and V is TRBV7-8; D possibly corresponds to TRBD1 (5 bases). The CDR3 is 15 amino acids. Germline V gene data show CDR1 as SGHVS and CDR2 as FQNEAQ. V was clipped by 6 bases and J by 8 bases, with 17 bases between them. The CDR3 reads CASRGLGGRDSPLHF. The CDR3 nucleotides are TGTGCCAGCAGGGGGTTGGGGGGAAGGGATTCACCCCTCCACTTT.

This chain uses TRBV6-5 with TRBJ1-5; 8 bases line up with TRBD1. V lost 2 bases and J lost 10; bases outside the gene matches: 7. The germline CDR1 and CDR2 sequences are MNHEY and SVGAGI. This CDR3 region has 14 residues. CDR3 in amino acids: CASSYGQGGEPQHF. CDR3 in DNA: TGTGCCAGCAGTTACGGACAGGGCGGGGAACCCCAGCATTTT.

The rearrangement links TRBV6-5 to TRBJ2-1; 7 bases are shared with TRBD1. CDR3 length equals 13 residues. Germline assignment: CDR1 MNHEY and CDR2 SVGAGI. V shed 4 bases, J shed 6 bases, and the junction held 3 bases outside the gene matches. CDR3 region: CASSSQGSNEQFF. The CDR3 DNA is TGTGCCAGCAGTTCACAGGGGTCCAATGAGCAGTTCTTC.

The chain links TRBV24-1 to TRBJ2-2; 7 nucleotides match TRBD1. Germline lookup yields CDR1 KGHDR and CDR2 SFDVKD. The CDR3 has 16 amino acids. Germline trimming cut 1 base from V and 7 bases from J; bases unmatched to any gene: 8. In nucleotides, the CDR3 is TGTGCCACCAGTGATTTCAACAGGGGATACGTCGGGGAGCTGTTTTTT. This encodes CATSDFNRGYVGELFF.

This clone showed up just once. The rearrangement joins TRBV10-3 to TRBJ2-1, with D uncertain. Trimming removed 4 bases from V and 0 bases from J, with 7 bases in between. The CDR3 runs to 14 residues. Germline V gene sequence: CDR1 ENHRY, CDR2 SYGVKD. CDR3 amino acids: CAISGGSSYNEQFF. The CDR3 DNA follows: TGTGCCATCAGTGGCGGCTCCTCCTACAATGAGCAGTTCTTC.

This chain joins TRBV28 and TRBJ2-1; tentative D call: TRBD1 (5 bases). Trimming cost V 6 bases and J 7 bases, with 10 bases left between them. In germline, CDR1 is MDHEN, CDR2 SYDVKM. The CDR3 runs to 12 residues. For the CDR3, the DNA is TGTGCCAGCAGCTCAGGGTGGAATGAGCAGTTCTTC. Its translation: CASSSGWNEQFF.

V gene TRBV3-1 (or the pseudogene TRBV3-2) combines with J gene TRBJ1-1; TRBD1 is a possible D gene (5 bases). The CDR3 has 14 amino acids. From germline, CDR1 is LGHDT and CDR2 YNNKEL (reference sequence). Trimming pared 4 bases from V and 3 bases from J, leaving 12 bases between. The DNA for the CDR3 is TGTGCCAGCAGCCCCCTCATCAGGGACACTGAAGCTTTCTTT. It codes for CASSPLIRDTEAFF.

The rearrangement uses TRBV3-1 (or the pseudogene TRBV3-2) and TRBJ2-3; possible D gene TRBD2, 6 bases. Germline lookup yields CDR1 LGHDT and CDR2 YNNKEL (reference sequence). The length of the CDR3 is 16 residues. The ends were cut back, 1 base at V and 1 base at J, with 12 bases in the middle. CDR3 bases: TGTGCCAGCAGCCAAGGTCTAGCGTTGGGCACAGATACGCAGTATTTT. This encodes CASSQGLALGTDTQYF.

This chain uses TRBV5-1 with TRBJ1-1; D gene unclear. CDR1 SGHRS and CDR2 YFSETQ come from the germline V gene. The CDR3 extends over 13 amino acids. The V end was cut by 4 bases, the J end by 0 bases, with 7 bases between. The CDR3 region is CASSTTMNTEAFF. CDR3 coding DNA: TGCGCCAGCAGCACTACTATGAACACTGAAGCTTTCTTT. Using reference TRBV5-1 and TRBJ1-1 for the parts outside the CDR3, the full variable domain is KAGVTQTPRYLIKTRGQQVTLSCSPISGHRSVSWYQQTPGQGLQFLFEYFSETQRNKGNFPGRFSGRQFSNSRSEMNVSTLELGDSALYLCASSTTMNTEAFFGQGTRLTVV.

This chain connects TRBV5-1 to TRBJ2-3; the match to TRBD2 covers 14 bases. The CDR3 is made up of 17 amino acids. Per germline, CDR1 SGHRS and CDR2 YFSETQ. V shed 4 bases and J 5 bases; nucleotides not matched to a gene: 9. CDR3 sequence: CASSRGLAGALLDTQYF. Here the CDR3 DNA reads TGCGCCAGCAGCCGGGGACTAGCGGGGGCCCTCTTAGATACGCAGTATTTT.

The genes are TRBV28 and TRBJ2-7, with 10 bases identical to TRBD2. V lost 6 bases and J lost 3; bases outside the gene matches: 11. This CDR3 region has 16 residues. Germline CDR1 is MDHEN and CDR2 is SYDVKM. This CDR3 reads CASRKGQRLAGYEQYF. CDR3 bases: TGTGCCAGCAGAAAAGGGCAACGACTAGCGGGCTACGAGCAGTACTTC.

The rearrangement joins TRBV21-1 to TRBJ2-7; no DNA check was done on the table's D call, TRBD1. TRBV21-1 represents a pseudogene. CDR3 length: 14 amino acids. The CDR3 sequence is CASSPHRGRNEQYF. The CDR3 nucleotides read TGTGCCAGCAGCCCGCACAGGGGGAGGAACGAGCAGTACTTC.

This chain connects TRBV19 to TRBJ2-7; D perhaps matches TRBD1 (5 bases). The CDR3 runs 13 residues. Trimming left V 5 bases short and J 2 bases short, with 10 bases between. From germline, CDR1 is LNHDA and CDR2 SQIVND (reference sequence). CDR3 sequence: CASSVRQTYEQYF. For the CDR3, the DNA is TGTGCCAGTAGTGTCCGACAGACCTACGAGCAGTACTTC.

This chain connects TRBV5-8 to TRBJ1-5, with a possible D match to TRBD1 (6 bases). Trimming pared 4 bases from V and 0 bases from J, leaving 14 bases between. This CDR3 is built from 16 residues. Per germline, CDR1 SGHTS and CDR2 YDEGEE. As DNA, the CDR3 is TGTGCCAGCAGCCCTGGGACATCGAATAGCAATCAGCCCCAGCATTTT. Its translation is CASSPGTSNSNQPQHF.